These T cell receptor beta chains were read from a single sample in a study of T cell responses to AZD1222 COVID-19 vaccine. Sequencing used immunoSEQ multiplex PCR; TCRdb keeps in-frame clones, though not all of them. The data hold roughly 120,000 clones, with around 85% observed a single time. Material: peripheral blood, obtained on day 0 of AZD1222 vaccination. The receptors shown here come from an adult in good health. Both conserved end residues are part of each CDR3. The D gene is left open where the match is weak. Part of the rows lack a size; the others show once, few, many or a class for expanded clones.

-	-	TRBV6-5	TRBJ1-5	CASSYRGRNQPQHF	TGTGCCAGCAGTTACAGGGGACGCAATCAGCCCCAGCATTTT
few	TRBD1	TRBV25-1	TRBJ2-5	CASSEAGQGWETQYF	TGTGCCAGCAGTGAAGCGGGACAGGGGTGGGAGACCCAGTACTTC
-	-	TRBV5-4	TRBJ2-6	CASSFGQSSGANVLTF	TGTGCCAGCAGCTTCGGGCAGTCATCTGGGGCCAACGTCCTGACTTTC
-	-	TRBV11-3	TRBJ2-2	CASSLLLVPTGELFF	TGTGCCAGCAGCTTACTACTAGTTCCCACCGGGGAGCTGTTTTTT
-	-	TRBV11-1	TRBJ1-5	CASRQDTGRSTWPQHF	TGTGCCAGCAGACAGGACACAGGCAGGTCGACGTGGCCCCAGCATTTT
many	-	TRBV7-9	TRBJ1-2	CASSLAWLTF	TGTGCCAGCAGCTTAGCCTGGCTTACCTTC
once	-	TRBV7-8	TRBJ2-1	CASSSTQNQLYNEQFF	TGTGCCAGCAGCTCTACCCAAAATCAATTGTACAATGAGCAGTTCTTC
-	-	TRBV7-3	TRBJ2-3	CASSLRASTDTQYF	TGTGCCAGCAGCTTAAGGGCTAGCACAGATACGCAGTATTTT
-	TRBD2	TRBV18	TRBJ2-1	CASSREGGPLNEQFF	TGTGCCAGCTCACGAGAGGGAGGGCCCCTCAATGAGCAGTTCTTC
once	TRBD1	TRBV14	TRBJ2-7	CASSQRRDRGYEQYF	TGTGCCAGCAGCCAACGCCGGGACAGGGGGTACGAGCAGTACTTC
-	-	TRBV14	TRBJ2-7	CASSQDGSGLPYEQYF	TGTGCCAGCAGCCAAGATGGATCAGGGCTCCCCTACGAGCAGTACTTC
-	TRBD2	TRBV11-3	TRBJ2-2	CASSLDGGLGPTGELFF	TGTGCCAGCAGCTTAGATGGGGGACTAGGTCCCACCGGGGAGCTGTTTTTT
-	-	TRBV19	TRBJ2-3	CASTYGRTSTDTQYF	TGTGCCAGTACCTACGGACGGACGAGCACAGATACGCAGTATTTT